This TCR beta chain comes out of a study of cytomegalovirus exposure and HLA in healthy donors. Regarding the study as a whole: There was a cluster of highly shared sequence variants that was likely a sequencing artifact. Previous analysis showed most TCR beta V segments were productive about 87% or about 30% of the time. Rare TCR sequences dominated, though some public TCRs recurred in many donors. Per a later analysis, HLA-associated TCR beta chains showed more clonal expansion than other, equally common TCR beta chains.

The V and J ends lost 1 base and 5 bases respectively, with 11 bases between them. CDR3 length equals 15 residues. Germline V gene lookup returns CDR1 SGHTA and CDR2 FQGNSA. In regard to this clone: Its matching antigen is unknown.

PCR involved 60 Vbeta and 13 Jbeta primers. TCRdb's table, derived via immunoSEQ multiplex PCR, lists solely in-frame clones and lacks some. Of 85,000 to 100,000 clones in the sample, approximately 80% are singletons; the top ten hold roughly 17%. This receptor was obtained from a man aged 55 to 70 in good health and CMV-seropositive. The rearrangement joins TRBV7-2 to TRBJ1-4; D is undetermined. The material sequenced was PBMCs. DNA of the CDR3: TGTGCCAGCAGCTTAGTTCGTGGGCTAAATGAAAAACTGTTTTTT. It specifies CASSLVRGLNEKLFF.